Given below is one T cell receptor beta chain in context. Its antigen is undetermined. Libraries were prepared by immunoSEQ multiplex PCR; TCRdb keeps only in-frame clonotypes and omits some of them. The table has a few hundred thousand clones, 90% to 98% seen once; the top ten hold 0.32%. The data are from a study of shared clonotypes between healthy human individuals. General study findings and limits: It was anticipated that sequencing depth would influence how many clonotypes donors shared. Rarefaction analysis demonstrated incomplete sorted-subset sequencing notwithstanding large depth.

Trimming removed 7 bases from V and 6 bases from J, with 13 bases in between. The germline CDR1 and CDR2 sequences are LGHNT and FRNRAP. The CDR3 has 13 amino acids. Sequencing used memory CD8+ T cells sorted from blood. Subset denoted: CD45RO+ cells pooled with CCR7-negative TemRA cells. This receptor was identified in a man aged 25-40 years in good health. V and J are TRBV12-5 and TRBJ2-1, with a possible D match to TRBD2 (6 bases). The CDR3 DNA reads as TGTGCTAGTGCCCCCATCGGGGGCAATGAGCAGTTCTTC. Translated, it gives CASAPIGGNEQFF.